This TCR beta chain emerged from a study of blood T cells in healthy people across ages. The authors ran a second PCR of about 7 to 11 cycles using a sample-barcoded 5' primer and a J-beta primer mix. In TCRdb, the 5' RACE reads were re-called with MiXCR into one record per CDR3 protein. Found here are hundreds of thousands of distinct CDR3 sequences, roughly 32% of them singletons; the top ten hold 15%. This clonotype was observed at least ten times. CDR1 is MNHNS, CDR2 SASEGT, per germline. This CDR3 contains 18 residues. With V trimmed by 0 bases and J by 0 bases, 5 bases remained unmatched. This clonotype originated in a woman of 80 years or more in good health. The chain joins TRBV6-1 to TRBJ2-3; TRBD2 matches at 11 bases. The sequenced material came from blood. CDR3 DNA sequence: TGTGCCAGCAGTGAAGCGGTAGCGGGGGGGCACAGCACAGATACGCAGTATTTT. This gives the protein CASSEAVAGGHSTDTQYF.